These T cell receptor beta chains were read from a single sample in a study of cytomegalovirus exposure and HLA in healthy donors. TCRdb keeps only in-frame clones here, not all; method: immunoSEQ multiplex PCR. The table has roughly 190,000 clones, 79% seen once. The specimen was PBMCs. These receptor sequences come from a girl between 5 and 17 years old in good health and CMV-seropositive. The CDR3 runs from the conserved cysteine through the conserved F or W. Fields, in order: V gene, clone size, J gene, D gene, CDR3 DNA, CDR3 protein. The D gene is left open where the match is weak. Where a row states a size, it is once, few, many or the class of an expanded clone; other rows omit it.

>TRBV25-1|-|TRBJ2-1|TRBD2
TGTGCCAGCAGTGAGGTCGGTAGCGGGGGTGAGCAGTTCTTC
CASSEVGSGGEQFF
>TRBV21-1|few|TRBJ2-7|-
TGTGCCAGCAGCCCCAGGAGAGGGACAGAAGTAAAACTCTCCTACGAGCAGTACTTC
CASSPRRGTEVKLSYEQYF
>TRBV7-9|-|TRBJ2-7|-
TGTGCCAGCAGCCGAGCCACGACAGAGTCCTACGAGCAGTACTTC
CASSRATTESYEQYF
>TRBV7-8|-|TRBJ1-5|TRBD1
TGTGCCAGCAGCCCTCTTAGAGGGGACAGTAAGAGCAATCAGCCCCAGCATTTT
CASSPLRGDSKSNQPQHF
>TRBV4-3|few|TRBJ2-7|-
TGCGCCAGCAGCCCGGCCGGAGGGCTCTCCTACGAGCAGTACTTC
CASSPAGGLSYEQYF
>TRBV25-1|-|TRBJ2-7|-
TGTGCCAGCAGTGAATCCGGGAAAACCTACGAGCAGTACTTC
CASSESGKTYEQYF
>TRBV10-2|-|TRBJ2-5|TRBD2
TGCGCCAGCAGTGAGCCAGCGGGGGGGCAAGAGACCCAGTACTTC
CASSEPAGGQETQYF
>TRBV6-1|-|TRBJ1-5|-
TGTGCCAGCAGGTTCTCCACAGGAAATCAGCCCCAGCATTTT
CASRFSTGNQPQHF
>TRBV2|-|TRBJ1-1|-
TGTGCCAGCAGCGATCCGGTCGGGGTCACTGAAGCTTTCTTT
CASSDPVGVTEAFF
>TRBV11-2|-|TRBJ1-1|-
TGTGCCAGCAGCTTCCCTCAGGGGAGCGTCATGAACACTGAAGCTTTCTTT
CASSFPQGSVMNTEAFF
>TRBV21-1|-|TRBJ1-4|-
TGTGCCAGCAGCAAAGACAGGGCCTCCGCAACTAATGAAAAACTGTTTTTT
CASSKDRASATNEKLFF
>TRBV4-3|-|TRBJ2-5|TRBD2
TGCGCCAGCAGCCAAGATGGTACTAGCGGGGTGACTAGGGGGGAGACCCAGTACTTC
CASSQDGTSGVTRGETQYF
>TRBV5-1|-|TRBJ2-1|-
TGCGCCAGCAGCTTGGGGGCTGACCCCTACAATGAGCAGTTCTTC
CASSLGADPYNEQFF
>TRBV30|-|TRBJ2-3|TRBD1
TGTGCCTGGAGGACGACAGGGGCCCTTACAGATACGCAGTATTTT
CAWRTTGALTDTQYF
>TRBV27|-|TRBJ2-1|TRBD2
TGTGCCAGCAGTTTATCGTGGACTAGCAATGAGCAGTTCTTC
CASSLSWTSNEQFF
>TRBV10-3|once|TRBJ2-5|-
TGTGCCATCAGTGAATCAGGAAAAGAGACCCAGTACTTC
CAISESGKETQYF
>TRBV6-6|-|TRBJ2-3|TRBD1
TGTGCCAGCCTCGACAGGGGCCCAGATACGCAGTATTTT
CASLDRGPDTQYF
>TRBV7-2|-|TRBJ2-1|TRBD2
TGTGCCAGCAGCCCGATGGGACTAGCGGGGGCCAATGAGCAGTTCTTC
CASSPMGLAGANEQFF
>TRBV19|-|TRBJ1-1|TRBD1
TGTGCCAGTAGAGGACAGGGTTGGACTGAAGCTTTCTTT
CASRGQGWTEAFF
>TRBV4-1|-|TRBJ2-7|TRBD2
TGCGCCAGCAGCCACGGGACTAGCGGGGACCACGAGCAGTACTTC
CASSHGTSGDHEQYF
>TRBV5-1|-|TRBJ1-6|-
TGCGCCAGCAGCTTGGGCAGATATTCCACCTTTTATAATTCACCCCTCCACTTT
CASSLGRYSTFYNSPLHF
>TRBV6-5|-|TRBJ1-3|-
TGTGCCAGCAGTCAATCTGGAAACACCATATATTTT
CASSQSGNTIYF
>TRBV18|-|TRBJ1-1|TRBD1
TGTGCCAGCTCCGCTGGGACAGGGGGCGCAGGCACTGAAGCTTTCTTT
CASSAGTGGAGTEAFF
>TRBV25-1|-|TRBJ1-4|TRBD1
TGTGCCAGCAGCCAGACAGGGGGCTTTTGGTCTAATGAAAAACTGTTTTTT
CASSQTGGFWSNEKLFF
>TRBV5-5|once|TRBJ2-5|TRBD1
TGTGCCAGCAGCTGGAACGGACAGGGTGGAGAGACCCAGTACTTC
CASSWNGQGGETQYF
>TRBV9|-|TRBJ2-5|-
TGTGCCAGCAGCGTAAACCCTATAAGAGAAGAGACCCAGTACTTC
CASSVNPIREETQYF
>TRBV9|-|TRBJ2-3|-
TGTGCCAGCAGCGTAACAGCAGATACGCAGTATTTT
CASSVTADTQYF
>TRBV4-2|few|TRBJ2-3|-
TGTGCCAGCAGCCAACCGGGGGGCGGGAGCACAGATACGCAGTATTTT
CASSQPGGGSTDTQYF
>TRBV16|-|TRBJ1-1|TRBD1
TGTGCCAGCAGCCAGAACAGGGGGCGAAATACTGAAGCTTTCTTT
CASSQNRGRNTEAFF
>TRBV4-3|-|TRBJ1-1|-
TGCGCCAGCAGCCCGCAACCGGGAACTGAAGCTTTCTTT
CASSPQPGTEAFF
>TRBV18|-|TRBJ1-5|-
TGTGCCAGCTCAGGCCAGGAGGGCAATCAGCCCCAGCATTTT
CASSGQEGNQPQHF
>TRBV5-7|-|TRBJ1-2|TRBD1
TGTGCCAGCAGCTCCTTGGGGGACAGCTATGGCTACACCTTC
CASSSLGDSYGYTF
>TRBV5-6|once|TRBJ1-3|TRBD1
TGTGCCAGCAGCTTCAAGACAGGGCAGTCTGGAAACACCATATATTTT
CASSFKTGQSGNTIYF
>TRBV7-2|-|TRBJ1-1|TRBD1
TGTGCCAGCAGCTCACCGGGACAGTGGGCAGCTTTCTTT
CASSSPGQWAAFF
>TRBV29-1|-|TRBJ1-1|-
TGCAGCGTCCTGGGGGGGGCAAGGAACACTGAAGCTTTCTTT
CSVLGGARNTEAFF
>TRBV19|-|TRBJ1-5|TRBD1
TGTGCCAGTCGAAAACAGGGGTCAGGGCCCCAGCATTTT
CASRKQGSGPQHF
>TRBV4-1|-|TRBJ1-2|-
TGCGCCAGCAGCCAAGTTTCGGCTAACTATGGCTACACCTTC
CASSQVSANYGYTF
>TRBV2|-|TRBJ2-2|TRBD2
TGTGCCAGCAAAATAAGCGGGGGCTCAACCGGGGAGCTGTTTTTT
CASKISGGSTGELFF
>TRBV18|once|TRBJ2-7|TRBD2
TGTGCCAGCTCACCAACTAGCGGAGGACAGACCTACGAGCAGTACTTC
CASSPTSGGQTYEQYF
>TRBV5-5|few|TRBJ2-5|-
TGTGCCAGCAGCTTTTCCGGCCAAGAGACCCAGTACTTC
CASSFSGQETQYF
>TRBV6-6|-|TRBJ2-7|TRBD1
TGTGCCACCGCCCTTCCAGGGGGATGGGTCGAGCAGTACTTC
CATALPGGWVEQYF
>TRBV5-8|-|TRBJ2-5|TRBD1
TGTGCCAGCAGCTTGGGGGACAGGGGAGAGACCCAGTACTTC
CASSLGDRGETQYF
>TRBV6-1|few|TRBJ1-2|-
TGTGCCAGCAGTGAATTTCCACTCTATGGCTACACCTTC
CASSEFPLYGYTF
>TRBV27|few|TRBJ1-6|-
TGTGCCAGCAGTTTATATGGGAGCTCCTATAATTCACCCCTCCACTTT
CASSLYGSSYNSPLHF
>TRBV5-4|-|TRBJ1-2|-
TGTGCCAGCAGCTTGGCGGGGGGTATGGACTATGGCTACACCTTC
CASSLAGGMDYGYTF
>TRBV4-1|once|TRBJ2-1|-
TGCGCCAGCAGCCCTGAGCGGGCCCACAATGAGCAGTTCTTC
CASSPERAHNEQFF
>TRBV7-8|-|TRBJ2-7|-
TGTGCCAGCAGCTTTTCTTGGGCTGACAAGTCAACCTACGAGCAGTACTTC
CASSFSWADKSTYEQYF
>TRBV25-1|-|TRBJ2-7|-
TGTGCCAGCAGTGACTTTGGACTAAGCTACGAGCAGTACTTC
CASSDFGLSYEQYF
>TRBV7-9|-|TRBJ1-1|TRBD1
TGTGCCAGCAGCCCAGGGACAGAGAACACTGAAGCTTTCTTT
CASSPGTENTEAFF